This entry lists 9 T cell receptor beta chains sequenced from one sample in a study of T-cell memory formation after mild COVID-19. Each CDR3 protein is one row after TCRdb ran MiXCR on the 5' RACE reads. Here the sample spans about 49,000 distinct CDR3 sequences, around 25% being singletons. Sample: PBMCs or a T cell subset sorted from them (not recorded which). These receptors were obtained from a man between 18 and 29 years old who had mild COVID-19 (a few samples of this study predate the infection). Cell type and time point are not known.

CDR3 loop: CASSFGTYEQFF. As DNA, the CDR3 is TGTGCCAGCAGCTTCGGGACTTATGAGCAGTTCTTC. This sequence joins TRBV11-2 and TRBJ2-1; TRBD2 is a possible D gene (6 bases). Trimming removed 3 bases at V and 8 bases at J, with 8 bases between. CDR3 length: 12 residues. From germline, CDR1 is SGHAT and CDR2 FQNNGV.

The chain joins TRBV7-2 to TRBJ2-5; 8 nucleotides align to TRBD1. Losses at the gene ends were 4 bases for V and 6 bases for J; bases not matched to a gene: 13. Per the germline V gene, CDR1 is SGHTA and CDR2 is FQGNSA. The CDR3 loop spans 16 amino acids. CDR3 sequence: CASSSPRTGIGKTQYF. For the CDR3, the DNA is TGTGCCAGCAGCTCCCCGCGGACAGGGATTGGAAAGACCCAGTACTTC.

The gene calls are TRBV7-2 and TRBJ1-1, with no clear D. Germline CDR1 reads SGHTA; CDR2 reads FQGNSA. Trimming shortened V by 1 base and J by 5 bases, and 11 bases separated the two germline ends. CDR3 length: 14 amino acids. The CDR3: CASSLVEMATEAFF. The CDR3 DNA sequence: TGTGCCAGCAGCTTAGTTGAGATGGCGACTGAAGCTTTCTTT.

The chain has TRBV27 and TRBJ2-1, with D unresolved. Trimming shortened V by 0 bases and J by 8 bases, and 11 bases separated the two germline ends. Germline V gene data show CDR1 as MNHEY and CDR2 as SMNVEV (reference sequence). This CDR3 is built from 14 residues. CDR3 nucleotides: TGTGCCAGCAGTTTATCGTGGCTAGTAGATGAGCAGTTCTTC. Translation: CASSLSWLVDEQFF.

The chain employs TRBV6-1 and TRBJ1-1, with 7 bases aligning to TRBD1. With 1 base clipped from V and 4 bases from J, the junction kept 9 bases outside the gene matches. This CDR3 comprises 16 residues. Germline CDR1 and CDR2: MNHNS and SASEGT. CDR3 sequence: CASSEEGGGAVTEAFF. The CDR3 bases are TGTGCCAGCAGTGAAGAGGGAGGGGGCGCAGTCACTGAAGCTTTCTTT.

The chain links TRBV5-5 to TRBJ1-5, with a weak D call TRBD1 (6 bases). The V end lost 5 bases, the J end lost 7 bases, and 16 bases lay between the germline ends. Germline V gene data show CDR1 as SGHKS and CDR2 as YYEKEE (reference sequence). The CDR3 is made up of 14 amino acids. The CDR3 DNA sequence: TGTGCCAGCAGTGAGGGGGGCCGGGGCCAGCCCCAGCATTTT. Its translation: CASSEGGRGQPQHF.

The CDR3 nucleotides read TGTGCCAGCAGTCCTGGCGTTTTGCCCCAGTACTTC. Its protein product is CASSPGVLPQYF. The gene calls are TRBV12-3 or TRBV12-4 and TRBJ2-5, with no clear D. V was cut by 5 bases and J by 9 bases, with 13 bases left in between. This CDR3 region has 12 residues.

This clonotype came up a few times. V and J are TRBV12-3 or TRBV12-4 and TRBJ2-5; maybe TRBD2 (5 bases). CDR3 length: 14 amino acids. The V and J ends lost 1 base and 5 bases respectively, with 11 bases between them. The CDR3 coding sequence is TGTGCCAGCAGTTTAGAGCTGCAGCGGGAGACCCAGTACTTC. Translating it yields CASSLELQRETQYF.

This clonotype was seen a few times. This rearrangement joins TRBV6-6 to TRBJ2-5, with a possible D match to TRBD2 (5 bases). Per the germline V gene, CDR1 is MNHNY and CDR2 is SVGAGI (reference sequence). V lost 10 bases and J 5 bases, leaving 14 bases between the germline ends. This CDR3 has 12 residues. The CDR3 coding sequence is TGTGCCACGGGATGGGGTTTGGAGACCCAGTACTTC. This translates into CATGWGLETQYF.